This T cell receptor (beta chain) was observed in a study of CD8+CD57+ T cells in acquired aplastic anemia. Study summary: Mean DNA quantity obtained from sorted CD4+ and CD8+ cells was around 3.2 ug.

Sequencing involved patients with CD8+CD57+ cell expansion previously shown by flow cytometry. This clonotype was found many times. Genomic DNA, the template, was used for profiling of the TCR beta VDJ and CDR3. TCRdb passed the reads through MiXCR, listing each CDR3 protein once. The sample shows hundreds of thousands of distinct CDR3 sequences, over 25% of them seen only once. The germline V gene has CDR1 SGHDN and CDR2 FVKESK. CDR3 size: 15 residues. The V segment lost 2 bases and the J segment 4 bases; nucleotides outside the gene matches: 5. Sequenced sample: sorted CD4+, CD8+, or CD8+CD57+ T cells (not recorded which) from PBMCs. The V and J genes are TRBV14 and TRBJ2-7; 10 nucleotides align to TRBD2. The TCR originated in a human donor with aplastic anemia. CDR3 protein: CASSQTGLATYEQYF. The CDR3 bases are TGTGCCAGCAGCCAAACGGGACTAGCGACGTACGAGCAGTACTTC.